These 25 T cell receptor beta chains were sequenced from one sample in a study of cytomegalovirus exposure and HLA in healthy donors. It was with 60 Vbeta and 13 Jbeta primers that the PCR ran. The method was immunoSEQ multiplex PCR; TCRdb's version includes in-frame clones alone and lacks a portion of them. The specimen's table records around 48,000 clones. Material: PBMCs. Source of these receptors: a female donor in good health and CMV-seronegative.

This sequence joins TRBV5-8 and TRBJ2-6, with a tentative D call TRBD1 (5 bases). From germline, CDR1 is SGHTS and CDR2 YDEGEE. Trimming left V 1 base short and J 2 bases short, with 7 bases between. This CDR3 is 15 amino acids long. This CDR3 reads CASSLLGAGANVLTF. The CDR3 bases are TGTGCCAGCAGCTTGCTAGGGGCTGGGGCCAACGTCCTGACTTTC.

The J gene is TRBJ1-1, the V gene TRBV15, with TRBD1 matching 9 bases. The CDR3 totals 13 residues. The J segment lost 9 bases and the V segment lost 5 bases, leaving 7 bases of the junction unmatched. Germline assignment: CDR1 LNHNV and CDR2 YYDKDF (reference sequence). CDR3 nucleotide sequence: TGTGCCACCAGCCCGGACAGGGGTTTTCAAGCTTTCTTT. It translates to CATSPDRGFQAFF.

The chain carries TRBV28 and TRBJ2-7; possible D gene TRBD1, 6 bases. The V end lost 6 bases, the J end lost 1 base, and 22 bases lay between the germline ends. The CDR3 has 17 residues. The germline V gene has CDR1 MDHEN and CDR2 SYDVKM. The CDR3 coding sequence is TGTGCCAGCAGGTGGGGATTATCAGGGGTTTCTTCCTACGAGCAGTACTTC. This gives the protein CASRWGLSGVSSYEQYF.

CDR3 amino acids: CASSSGLTSYEQYF. As DNA, the CDR3 is TGCGCCAGCAGCTCGGGACTTACCTCCTACGAGCAGTACTTC. V gene TRBV5-1 combines with J gene TRBJ2-7, with a weak D call TRBD2 (6 bases). Trimming pared 3 bases from V and 0 bases from J, leaving 10 bases between. This CDR3 comprises 14 residues. The germline V gene encodes CDR1 SGHRS and CDR2 YFSETQ.

This chain joins TRBV18 and TRBJ2-7; D is possibly TRBD1 (5 bases). V was clipped by 6 bases and J by 6 bases, with 12 bases between them. This CDR3 comprises 12 residues. Germline loops: CDR1 KGHSH, CDR2 LQKENI. CDR3 residues: CASSPTVREQYF. The DNA for the CDR3 is TGTGCCAGCTCGCCGACAGTCCGCGAGCAGTACTTC.

This chain connects TRBV29-1 to TRBJ1-1; TRBD1 agrees at 8 bases. The CDR3 has 12 amino acids. Germline V gene lookup returns CDR1 SQVTM and CDR2 ANQGSEA. V gave up 7 bases and J gave up 5 bases; unmatched junction bases: 6. The DNA of the CDR3 is TGCAGCGCCAACACAGGGGGAACTGAAGCTTTCTTT. It translates to CSANTGGTEAFF.

V is TRBV29-1 and J is TRBJ2-2, with 8 bases that match TRBD1. The CDR3 length is 16 residues. Germline CDR1 and CDR2: SQVTM and ANQGSEA. V lost 6 bases to trimming and J lost 0 bases; unmatched junction nucleotides: 9. As DNA, the CDR3 is TGCAGCGTAGCCAATCCACAGGGGGCGAACACCGGGGAGCTGTTTTTT. Translating gives CSVANPQGANTGELFF.

This chain connects TRBV1 to TRBJ1-1; the listed D gene, TRBD1, was not tested against the DNA. TRBV1 is marked as a pseudogene. The CDR3 covers 15 residues. CDR3 sequence (DNA): TGCACCAGCAGCCAAGACAGGTGCCCCGACACTGAAGCTTTCTTT. Protein product: CTSSQDRCPDTEAFF.

The chain couples TRBV7-9 to TRBJ2-3, with TRBD2 matching 11 bases. CDR1 is SEHNR and CDR2 is FQNEAQ in the germline V gene (reference sequence). The V and J ends lost 0 bases and 6 bases, in that order; junction bases with no gene match: 11. The length of the CDR3 is 18 residues. In DNA, the CDR3 is TGTGCCAGCAGCTTAGCAACGCCCACTAGCGGGGGTGTTGATACGCAGTATTTT. Translating it yields CASSLATPTSGGVDTQYF.

The chain has TRBV18 and TRBJ2-7; 13 nucleotides agree with TRBD2. CDR3 length equals 15 residues. Germline-derived CDR1 and CDR2 are KGHSH and LQKENI. With V trimmed by 3 bases and J by 6 bases, 5 bases remained unmatched. DNA of the CDR3: TGTGCCAGCTCACCGCTACTAGCGGGGGGGAGCGAGCAGTACTTC. It specifies CASSPLLAGGSEQYF.

V is TRBV5-1 and J is TRBJ1-2, with D hard to call. Germline V lookup: CDR1 SGHRS, CDR2 YFSETQ. V was shortened by 0 bases and J by 0 bases, with 3 bases between the two germline ends. This CDR3 is 13 amino acids long. CDR3 coding DNA: TGCGCCAGCAGCTTGGGTACTAACTATGGCTACACCTTC. It translates to CASSLGTNYGYTF.

This chain links TRBV19 with TRBJ1-2; D not resolved. Trimming took 5 bases from V and 4 from J, leaving 17 bases between them. Germline assignment: CDR1 LNHDA and CDR2 SQIVND (reference sequence). This CDR3 is 15 amino acids long. The DNA of the CDR3 is TGTGCCAGTAGTCTAAGCGAGGGTTACTTCTATGGCTACACCTTC. Translating it yields CASSLSEGYFYGYTF. The full variable domain, with the rest looked up from reference TRBV19 and TRBJ1-2, is DGGITQSPKYLFRKEGQNVTLSCEQNLNHDAMYWYRQDPGQGLRLIYYSQIVNDFQKGDIAEGYSVSREKKESFPLTVTSAQKNPTAFYLCASSLSEGYFYGYTFGSGTRLTVV.

Comment on this clone: At one end the junction does not follow the germline gene, possibly because of a read error. The gene calls are TRBV29-1 and TRBJ1-1; D might be TRBD1 (5 bases). The CDR3 covers 13 residues. Germline V gives CDR1 SQVTM, CDR2 ANQGSEA. CDR3 protein: CSARTGHNTEDFF. CDR3 in DNA: TGCAGCGCCCGTACTGGACATAACACTGAAGATTTCTTT.

V usage is TRBV9 and J usage is TRBJ2-2, with 8 nucleotides matching TRBD2. Germline loops: CDR1 SGDLS, CDR2 YYNGEE. J was trimmed by 1 base and V by 0 bases; bases with no gene match: 8. This CDR3 is built from 18 residues. CDR3 nucleotide sequence: TGTGCCAGCAGCGTAGGGCCGGGAGGGCCGAGGAACACCGGGGAGCTGTTTTTT. As protein: CASSVGPGGPRNTGELFF.

The chain employs TRBV25-1 and TRBJ1-1; 10 bases line up with TRBD1. Germline trimming cut 6 bases from V and 4 bases from J; bases unmatched to any gene: 8. From germline, CDR1 is MGHDK and CDR2 SYGVNS. There are 15 residues in the CDR3. CDR3 sequence (DNA): TGTGCCAGCAGCGGACAGGGGGTATGGGGCACTGAAGCTTTCTTT. Translated, it gives CASSGQGVWGTEAFF.

The chain carries TRBV28 and TRBJ1-2, with 9 bases that match TRBD1. CDR3 size: 14 residues. With 2 bases clipped from V and 8 bases from J, the junction kept 6 bases outside the gene matches. Germline V CDR1 and CDR2: MDHEN, SYDVKM. The CDR3 loop reads CASSLTQGAQGYTF. DNA of the CDR3: TGTGCCAGCAGTTTAACACAGGGGGCTCAGGGCTACACCTTC.

The CDR3 spells CASSPGTGKTSNYGYTF. CDR3 DNA sequence: TGCGCCAGCAGCCCGGGGACAGGGAAAACCTCTAACTATGGCTACACCTTC. The chain combines TRBV5-1 with TRBJ1-2; 9 bases are a match to TRBD1. V was pared by 4 bases and J by 0 bases, with 10 bases of the junction left unmatched. The CDR3 totals 17 residues. Germline V gives CDR1 SGHRS, CDR2 YFSETQ.

This chain links TRBV29-1 with TRBJ1-2; 7 bases map to TRBD1. The germline gives CDR1 SQVTM, CDR2 ANQGSEA. Trimming cost V 5 bases and J 5 bases; bases outside gene matches: 17. This CDR3 has 16 residues. This chain's CDR3 is CSVTASPQTGPYGYTF. CDR3 DNA sequence: TGCAGCGTTACAGCCTCTCCGCAGACAGGGCCGTATGGCTACACCTTC. Based on the CDR3 plus reference TRBV29-1 and TRBJ1-2, the full variable domain is SAVISQKPSRDICQRGTSLTIQCQVDSQVTMMFWYRQQPGQSLTLIATANQGSEATYESGFVIDKFPISRPNLTFSTLTVSNMSPEDSSIYLCSVTASPQTGPYGYTFGSGTRLTVV.

The CDR3 DNA sequence: TGTGCCAGCAGCTCAGGGACAGGCACAAATAATTCACCCCTCCACTTT. It specifies CASSSGTGTNNSPLHF. The rearrangement joins TRBV7-2 to TRBJ1-6; 8 bases match TRBD1. CDR3 length equals 16 residues. Germline V gives CDR1 SGHTA, CDR2 FQGNSA. Losses at the gene ends were 4 bases for V and 5 bases for J; bases not matched to a gene: 7.

The chain has TRBV5-1 and TRBJ2-7, with 7 nucleotides matching TRBD1. This CDR3 spans 14 amino acids. The J segment lost 2 bases and the V segment lost 3 bases, leaving 5 bases of the junction unmatched. Germline loops: CDR1 SGHRS, CDR2 YFSETQ. This CDR3 reads CASSSTGLTYEQYF. Written as DNA, the CDR3 is TGCGCCAGCAGCTCGACAGGGCTAACCTACGAGCAGTACTTC.

The chain carries TRBV10-3 and TRBJ1-2; 7 bases align to TRBD1. The CDR3 extends over 15 amino acids. V gave up 0 bases and J gave up 6 bases; unmatched junction bases: 7. Germline V lookup: CDR1 ENHRY, CDR2 SYGVKD. CDR3 bases: TGTGCCATCAGTGAGTCAGGGACAGACGCCGATGGCTACACCTTC. This codes for CAISESGTDADGYTF.

The chain uses TRBV9 and TRBJ2-5, with 10 bases matching TRBD2. Trimming took 0 bases from V and 0 from J; bases not matched to a gene: 2. There are 16 residues in the CDR3. From germline, CDR1 is SGDLS and CDR2 YYNGEE. The DNA of the CDR3 is TGTGCCAGCAGCGTAGCAACTAGCGGGGACCAAGAGACCCAGTACTTC. It encodes CASSVATSGDQETQYF. The full variable domain, its missing parts supplied by reference TRBV9 and TRBJ2-5, is DSGVTQTPKHLITATGQRVTLRCSPRSGDLSVYWYQQSLDQGLQFLIQYYNGEERAKGNILERFSAQQFPDLHSELNLSSLELGDSALYFCASSVATSGDQETQYFGPGTRLLVL.

CDR3 amino acids: CASSPGTGGFGNTIYF. As DNA, the CDR3 is TGCGCCAGCAGCCCGGGGACAGGGGGCTTCGGAAACACCATATATTTT. The rearrangement links TRBV4-3 to TRBJ1-3; 12 bases line up with TRBD1. In germline, CDR1 is LGHNA, CDR2 YSLEER. The length of the CDR3 is 16 residues. Trimming at V came to 4 bases and at J to 4 bases, leaving 5 bases not matched to a gene.

The CDR3 here is CASSSTGGLGDTGELFF. The CDR3, as DNA: TGTGCCAGCAGCTCGACGGGGGGGCTCGGAGACACCGGGGAGCTGTTTTTT. The chain uses TRBV11-1 and TRBJ2-2, with 8 bases identical to TRBD2. Germline V gene data show CDR1 as SGHAT and CDR2 as FQDESV (reference sequence). The J segment lost 3 bases and the V segment lost 4 bases, leaving 10 bases of the junction unmatched. This CDR3 comprises 17 residues.

The chain links TRBV19 to TRBJ2-5; TRBD1 matches at 7 bases. Trimming at V came to 5 bases and at J to 5 bases, leaving 14 bases not matched to a gene. The CDR3 consists of 16 residues. The germline CDR1 and CDR2 sequences are LNHDA and SQIVND (reference sequence). Here the CDR3 reads CASSVTTGSMGETQYF. In DNA, the CDR3 is TGTGCCAGTAGTGTTACGACAGGGTCTATGGGGGAGACCCAGTACTTC.